The subject of this entry is one T cell receptor beta chain. Its specificity is not known. V trimming: 2 bases; J trimming: 2 bases; junction bases outside the gene matches: 2. Germline CDR1 MDHEN, CDR2 SYDVKM. The CDR3 consists of 17 residues. The data are from a study of naive and memory T cell subsets. The study, taken as a whole, reports: Potentially, T cell activation and differentiation skew this RNA-based measurement.

Four PCR rounds used nested alpha and beta constant region primers plus the SP2 primer. TCRdb re-called the 5' RACE reads through MiXCR, storing one row per CDR3 protein. The sample shows roughly 60,000 distinct CDR3 sequences, approximately 8.5% of them seen only once. An oligonucleotide containing a UMI was ligated to the 3' end of TCR cDNA. Whole-blood samples were 2 to 3 ml of peripheral blood from healthy adult volunteers. This TCR was sampled from a female donor in good health. The V call is TRBV28, the J call TRBJ2-3; TRBD2 aligns across 15 bases. CDR3 in DNA: TGTGCCAGCAGTTTAGGGACTAGCGGGGGGTTCACAGATACGCAGTATTTT. As protein: CASSLGTSGGFTDTQYF.